This T cell receptor beta chain was identified during a study of beta chain features in type 1 diabetes. Findings of the study overall: In cDNA sequencing, cells with high TCR expression could be over-represented.

At least ten counts were recorded for this clone. The antigen remains undetermined. Stem cell-like memory, regulatory, central memory and naive CD4+ cells were sorted via CD45RO/CCR7/CD25/CD127/CD95/CD27. Every isolated RNA sample was fully reverse transcribed, so sequencing captured expressed TCRB transcripts. The data were produced by immunoSEQ multiplex PCR, yet TCRdb's version contains in-frame clones alone and is incomplete. This table holds hundreds of thousands of clones, approximately 8.2% found once. Germline V gives CDR1 SGHDN, CDR2 FVKESK. The CDR3 loop spans 11 amino acids. V gave up 4 bases and J gave up 10 bases, with 8 bases separating them.

The sample comprised central memory CD4+ T cells from blood. The chain uses TRBV14 and TRBJ2-1; weak D call: TRBD2 (5 bases). The receptor was isolated from a woman aged 18-30 years in good health. The CDR3 DNA reads as TGTGCCAGCAGCCGGGCGGGCGAGCAGTTCTTC. Encoded protein: CASSRAGEQFF.